This T cell receptor (beta chain) emerged from a study of shared clonotypes between healthy human individuals (dated by TCRdb to about 2020). A note on the overall study: A couple of women and three men aged 18 to 49 years were included in the cohort. For each donor, three plates each were used for CD4 naive and CD4 memory, two plates were used for CD8 naive, and one plate was used for CD8 memory. The study deeply sequenced blood TCR repertoires of five healthy adults to estimate repertoire size and the extent of clonotype sharing between individuals. Different laboratories and diverse techniques were used to prepare libraries and sequence TCR repertoires, to increase sequencing depth and limit assay-specific biases. Between about 0.94 and 8.9 billion PBMCs per donor were obtained by leukapheresis.

The paper as a whole reports these results and caveats: Higher generation probabilities were observed for clonotypes shared by all four sorted-subset donors than for non-shared clonotypes. Because the study included only a small number of donors, the genetic and exposure-history diversity represented was limited. Sampling was limited to blood, and TCR repertoires in tissue likely differ from TCR repertoires in blood. Incomplete sequencing was indicated by rarefaction of sorted-subset datasets, despite the large sequencing depth. Based on pairwise subsampling, the degree of clonotype sharing among donors was expected to be affected by sequencing depth. Naive subsets generally had larger estimated clonotype richness than memory subsets. Sharing across a few donors was observed for about 4.8% of naive CD4, 3.5% of naive CD8, roughly 2.3% of memory CD4, and roughly 0.43% of memory CD8 clonotypes.

The CDR1 and CDR2 encoded by the germline V gene (reference sequence) are SSHAT and FNYEAQ. Counted from cysteine to phenylalanine, this CDR3 has 15 amino acids. Only the CDR3 part of the read is kept: 45 bases, read in frame from the first base. Of note for this clone: The target of this receptor is not known. One end of the junction does not line up with germline, which may come from a read error.

Healthy HIV-negative adults with no recently reported acute infections or vaccinations were included as donors. Every donor was a Caucasian adult living in Nashville, Tennessee, USA. Magnetic negative selection was used to enrich CD4+ T cells, after which naive cells were positively selected on CD45RA and the negative fraction became the memory subset. After blood collection by leukapheresis, PBMCs were isolated using Ficoll-Histopaque density gradient centrifugation and then cryopreserved in the vapor phase of liquid nitrogen. Analytical flow cytometry was used to check the purity and quantity of each magnetically sorted T cell population. Each sorted fraction had its genomic DNA isolated and then quantified by UV absorbance on a Nanodrop 2000c. Using the deep immunoSEQ assay, multiplex PCR amplified TCR CDR3 regions from genomic DNA. Extracted genomic DNA from each cell subset was distributed evenly across all wells of several immunoSEQ 96-well plates, and each plate was treated as a replicate. Each replicate PCR for sorted subsets received roughly 0.2 ug genomic DNA, equal to tens of thousands of T cell genomes. The purified libraries were quantified using a Qubit 3.0 fluorometer, sized with a Bioanalyzer 2100, and then quantified again using the KAPA Library Quantification kit. Each immunoSEQ 96-well plate was sequenced on its own single-read 150-cycle Illumina NextSeq 550 flow cell. The study's processing was this. Because the immunoSEQ output included only junctional sequences and no quality scores, the filtering could not be the same as the filtering used for full-length reads. Sequences were annotated with PyIR, a Python wrapper for IgBLAST v1.9, and V/J genes and CDR3 were assigned using IMGT germline references. Any read was removed if the V/J assignment was weak (E-value above 1e-6), the CDR3 was missing, or the read contained stop codons, out-of-frame junctions, or ambiguous translated residues. V3J clonotypes were defined as sequences sharing the same inferred V gene, J gene, and CDR3 amino acid sequence. The percentage overlap between two repertoires was calculated by dividing the number of shared unique clonotypes by the size of the smaller repertoire. Repertoire richness was assessed with RTK rarefaction, the Chao1 estimator, and Recon v2.1 estimates of unobserved clonotypes. OLGA was used to compute generation probabilities for all TCRbeta clonotypes that the gDNA method yielded from several donors. In its TCRdb copy, this immuneACCESS table keeps in-frame sequences only and misses some clones. Where compared with another copy, unresolved V genes explain less than half of these, and the others have no known cause. V and J calls and clone size are copied from that table; D and trimming were computed from the DNA. Within this sample are more than 2 million clones, with roughly 95% of them counted one time only. The ten biggest clones cover roughly 0.13% of the sample.

The source is a man younger than 30 in good health. The specimen sequenced was naive CD4+ T cells sorted from blood. This specimen's cell subset or site label, per the study, means: CD45RA+ positively selected. This receptor chain uses TRBV7-7 and TRBJ1-4, and the D gene may be TRBD1, 6 bases matching. The DNA sequence reads TGTGCTAGCAGCTTAGACTTCGGGGGCGATGAAAAACTGTTTTTT. It encodes CASSLDFGGDEKLFF.